Following are 10 T cell receptor beta chains from one sample sequenced in a study of blood T cell repertoires in COVID-19. The repertoire was sequenced with immunoSEQ multiplex PCR; TCRdb's copy has only in-frame clones and lacks some. The table has approximately 490,000 clones, 75% to 90% seen once. Specimen: PBMCs or T cells enriched from blood (not recorded which). Every receptor here comes from a woman between 18 and 29 years old who had recovered from COVID-19.

The chain joins TRBV10-3 to TRBJ1-2, with unresolved D. The CDR3 sequence is 15 residues long. The V gene's germline CDR1 is ENHRY and CDR2 SYGVKD. V was cut by 7 bases and J by 9 bases, with 24 bases left in between. CDR3 DNA: TGTGCCATCACCCCCGCAGCCGAGCGCTCTGATCGCTACACCTTC. Translating gives CAITPAAERSDRYTF.

As DNA, the CDR3 is TGTGCCAGCAGTTACGAGGGCTCCTACAATGAGCAGTTCTTC. This sequence encodes CASSYEGSYNEQFF. The rearrangement uses TRBV6-5 and TRBJ2-1; possibly TRBD2 for D (5 bases). In germline, CDR1 is MNHEY, CDR2 SVGAGI. Trimming removed 2 bases from V and 0 bases from J, with 5 bases in between. The CDR3 extends over 14 amino acids.

This chain joins TRBV19 and TRBJ2-3; 8 bases match TRBD1. CDR1 LNHDA and CDR2 SQIVND come from the germline V gene (reference sequence). The CDR3 has 16 residues. Losses at the gene ends were 3 bases for V and 7 bases for J; bases not matched to a gene: 12. The CDR3 coding sequence is TGTGCCAGTAGTATCGCTCCGGGACAGGCGTCAAATACGCAGTATTTT. Amino acid sequence: CASSIAPGQASNTQYF.

This clone was detected a few times. The chain carries TRBV7-6 and TRBJ1-2, with D perhaps TRBD1 (5 bases). Germline V CDR1 and CDR2: SGHVS, FNYEAQ. V was clipped by 5 bases and J by 4 bases, with 17 bases between them. The CDR3 covers 15 residues. In nucleotides, the CDR3 is TGTGCCAGCAGCCTACTCCGCGGGGGGGGCTATGGCTACACCTTC. This gives the protein CASSLLRGGGYGYTF.

The chain links TRBV27 to TRBJ1-5; TRBD1 aligns across 8 bases. Germline CDR1 and CDR2: MNHEY and SMNVEV (reference sequence). Trimming cost V 7 bases and J 1 base; bases outside gene matches: 6. The CDR3 length is 15 residues. The CDR3 DNA is TGTGCCAGCACTCGGACAGGGCTGAGCAATCAGCCCCAGCATTTT. It codes for CASTRTGLSNQPQHF.

This clone has a handful of counts. The genes are TRBV2 and TRBJ1-5; possible D gene TRBD1, 5 bases. V lost 6 bases and J 4 bases, leaving 16 bases between the germline ends. Germline V gives CDR1 SNHLY, CDR2 FYNNEI. CDR3 size: 15 residues. CDR3 DNA: TGTGCCAGCAGAGACGGGGGAATAAGAAATCAGCCCCAGCATTTT. It is translated as CASRDGGIRNQPQHF.

Worth noting for this clone: Different DNA sequences within this sample yield the same CDR3. The rearrangement links TRBV3-1 (or the pseudogene TRBV3-2) to TRBJ2-2; D is uncertain. CDR3 length: 13 residues. The V gene's germline CDR1 is LGHDT and CDR2 YNNKEL (reference sequence). The V gene lost 4 bases and the J gene lost 1 base, with 4 bases spanning the gap. The CDR3 DNA sequence: TGTGCCAGCAGCCCCCTGAACACCGGGGAGCTGTTTTTT. Translation: CASSPLNTGELFF.

The chain has TRBV5-6 and TRBJ1-1; tentative D call: TRBD1 (5 bases). This CDR3 contains 13 residues. The ends were cut back, 2 bases at V and 1 base at J, with 6 bases in the middle. CDR1 is SGHDT and CDR2 is YYEEEE in the germline V gene. DNA of the CDR3: TGTGCCAGCAGCTTACAGGAGAACACTGAAGCTTTCTTT. Translation: CASSLQENTEAFF.

The chain links TRBV7-9 to TRBJ1-1, with a weak D call TRBD1 (5 bases). Trimming took off 6 bases at V and 5 bases at J, with 10 bases between the two ends. There are 12 residues in the CDR3. Germline CDR1 SEHNR, CDR2 FQNEAQ (reference sequence). CDR3: CASRGSGTEAFF. In nucleotides, the CDR3 is TGTGCCAGCAGGGGATCAGGGACTGAAGCTTTCTTT.

Details on this clone: The same CDR3 also results from other DNA sequences found in this sample. The chain couples TRBV12-3 or TRBV12-4 to TRBJ2-5, with D perhaps TRBD1 (6 bases). The ends were cut back, 4 bases at V and 4 bases at J, with 7 bases in the middle. This CDR3 is built from 12 residues. The CDR3 reads CASSSRGETQYF. CDR3 DNA: TGTGCCAGCAGTTCCAGGGGAGAGACCCAGTACTTC.